The 21 T cell receptor beta chains below all came from one sample that was sequenced in a study of T-cell memory formation after mild COVID-19. TCRdb analysed the 5' RACE reads with MiXCR anew, one entry per CDR3 protein. The sample yields roughly 200,000 distinct CDR3 sequences, over 7.5% seen once. Material: PBMCs or a T cell subset sorted from them (not recorded which). The origin of the receptors is a man younger than 35 who had mild COVID-19 (a few samples of this study predate the infection). Cell type and time point are not known.

V is TRBV18 and J is TRBJ1-5, with D perhaps TRBD1 (5 bases). The CDR3 totals 15 residues. Germline V gene sequence: CDR1 KGHSH, CDR2 LQKENI. V lost 6 bases, J lost 2 bases, and 14 bases lay in between. The CDR3 is CASSTDSDRNQPQHF. The CDR3 DNA sequence: TGTGCCAGCTCTACCGACAGTGATCGCAATCAGCCCCAGCATTTT.

The chain combines TRBV4-1 with TRBJ2-1; 8 nucleotides match TRBD2. The CDR3 length is 16 residues. J gave up 2 bases and V 4 bases, and 7 bases lay outside the gene matches. Germline V gene lookup returns CDR1 MGHRA and CDR2 YSYEKL. Here the CDR3 DNA reads TGCGCCAGCAGCCCGGGACTAGTTATAACCTACAATGAGCAGTTCTTC. It encodes CASSPGLVITYNEQFF.

This clonotype occurred many times. This chain connects TRBV6-2 or TRBV6-3 to TRBJ2-7; perhaps TRBD2 as D (6 bases). Germline CDR1 reads MNHEY; CDR2 reads SVGEGT. The CDR3 runs 14 residues. The V end lost 2 bases, the J end lost 0 bases, and 8 bases lay between the germline ends. CDR3 nucleotide sequence: TGTGCCAGCAGTTACGGGGGGAACTCCTACGAGCAGTACTTC. It translates to CASSYGGNSYEQYF.

This clonotype has just a few counts. J is TRBJ2-5 and V is TRBV11-2; the D is unclear. The CDR3 extends over 14 amino acids. The V gene's germline CDR1 is SGHAT and CDR2 FQNNGV. V dropped 5 bases and J dropped 7 bases, with 17 bases sitting between them. CDR3 DNA sequence: TGTGCCAGCAGCCCAGGCCAGGCCCCGGGGACCCAGTACTTC. This codes for CASSPGQAPGTQYF.

At least ten counts were recorded for this clonotype. The chain has TRBV7-9 and TRBJ1-4; 9 bases fit TRBD1. CDR3 size: 14 residues. Germline assignment: CDR1 SEHNR and CDR2 FQNEAQ (reference sequence). J was trimmed by 4 bases and V by 5 bases; bases with no gene match: 2. The CDR3 nucleotides are TGTGCCAGCAGCGCGGGACAGGGTAATGAAAAACTGTTTTTT. Its translation: CASSAGQGNEKLFF.

This sequence joins TRBV7-3 and TRBJ1-1; maybe TRBD1 (5 bases). Trimming stripped 5 bases from V and 1 base from J, with 11 bases between. CDR3 length: 14 amino acids. Germline V gene data show CDR1 as SGHTA and CDR2 as FQGTGA. CDR3 bases: TGTGCCAGCAGCCTGGGGCAAACGAACACTGAAGCTTTCTTT. It encodes CASSLGQTNTEAFF.

The chain is built from TRBV25-1 and TRBJ2-7, with 11 nucleotides matching TRBD1. Losses at the gene ends were 5 bases for V and 6 bases for J; bases not matched to a gene: 9. This CDR3 comprises 15 residues. The V gene's germline CDR1 is MGHDK and CDR2 SYGVNS. This CDR3 reads CASSLPGQGVGEQYF. Here the CDR3 DNA reads TGTGCCAGCAGTCTACCGGGACAGGGGGTGGGCGAGCAGTACTTC.

At least ten counts were recorded for this clonotype. The CDR3 DNA sequence: TGTGCCAGCAGCTCGACGACTAGCGGGGCATATACGCAGTATTTT. Amino acid sequence: CASSSTTSGAYTQYF. The rearrangement uses TRBV5-4 and TRBJ2-3, with TRBD2 identical over 11 bases. This CDR3 contains 15 residues. Per the germline V gene, CDR1 is SGHNT and CDR2 is YYREEE (reference sequence). The ends lost 3 bases at V and 7 bases at J; junction bases unmatched: 7. The whole variable domain, filled in from reference TRBV5-4 and TRBJ2-3, reads ETGVTQSPTHLIKTRGQQVTLRCSSQSGHNTVSWYQQALGQGPQFIFQYYREEENGRGNFPPRFSGLQFPNYSSELNVNALELDDSALYLCASSSTTSGAYTQYFGPGTRLTVL.

The table lists this clonotype with many counts. The chain combines TRBV5-1 with TRBJ1-2, with D hard to call. The germline CDR1 and CDR2 sequences are SGHRS and YFSETQ. The CDR3 is 13 amino acids. V lost 4 bases, J lost 3 bases, and 10 bases lay in between. The CDR3 protein is CASSQDSDYGYTF. CDR3 sequence (DNA): TGCGCCAGCAGCCAGGACTCTGACTATGGCTACACCTTC. Using reference TRBV5-1 and TRBJ1-2 for the parts outside the CDR3, the full variable domain is KAGVTQTPRYLIKTRGQQVTLSCSPISGHRSVSWYQQTPGQGLQFLFEYFSETQRNKGNFPGRFSGRQFSNSRSEMNVSTLELGDSALYLCASSQDSDYGYTFGSGTRLTVV.

The V and J genes are TRBV20-1 and TRBJ1-5; D is perhaps TRBD1 (6 bases). Germline CDR1 DFQATT, CDR2 SNEGSKA (reference sequence). V gave up 3 bases and J gave up 3 bases, with 9 bases separating them. The CDR3 totals 13 residues. CDR3 nucleotides: TGCAGTGCTAGGGGGGCTCTCAATCAGCCCCAGCATTTT. It yields the protein CSARGALNQPQHF.

At least ten counts were recorded for this clonotype. The chain is built from TRBV7-2 and TRBJ1-5, with D perhaps TRBD1 (5 bases). The germline CDR1 and CDR2 sequences are SGHTA and FQGNSA. The V gene lost 1 base and the J gene lost 3 bases, with 13 bases spanning the gap. There are 16 residues in the CDR3. Written as DNA, the CDR3 is TGTGCCAGCAGCTTAGTTGGGGGAAACACCAATCAGCCCCAGCATTTT. This encodes CASSLVGGNTNQPQHF.

The chain carries TRBV12-3 or TRBV12-4 and TRBJ1-1; D is ambiguous. Trimming removed 3 bases at V and 0 bases at J, with 8 bases between. The CDR3 extends over 14 amino acids. The CDR3 nucleotides are TGTGCCAGCAGTTTTAGCCAGATGAACACTGAAGCTTTCTTT. It yields the protein CASSFSQMNTEAFF.

The J gene is TRBJ2-3, the V gene TRBV23-1; 11 bases agree with TRBD2. TRBV23-1 is an open reading frame whose function is uncertain. This CDR3 is built from 18 residues. Trimming cost V 4 bases and J 0 bases; bases outside gene matches: 9. CDR3 sequence (DNA): TGCGCCAGCAGTCCCCACCCGACTAGCGGGGCTAGCACAGATACGCAGTATTTT. It translates to CASSPHPTSGASTDTQYF.

The table lists this clonotype with a few counts. The chain joins TRBV7-2 to TRBJ2-2; D is perhaps TRBD1 (5 bases). CDR3 size: 15 residues. In germline, CDR1 is SGHTA, CDR2 FQGNSA. The V end was cut by 2 bases, the J end by 2 bases, with 9 bases between. The CDR3 sequence is CASSLQGLNTGELFF. The CDR3 nucleotides read TGTGCCAGCAGCTTACAGGGTTTAAACACCGGGGAGCTGTTTTTT.

A few counts support this clonotype. V gene TRBV6-2 or TRBV6-3 combines with J gene TRBJ2-1; TRBD2 aligns across 14 bases. The CDR3 contains 15 residues. CDR1 is MNHEY, CDR2 SVGEGT, per germline. The V segment lost 6 bases and the J segment 7 bases; nucleotides outside the gene matches: 5. CDR3 sequence (DNA): TGTGCCAGCAGAAGGGGACTAGCGGGGGTGAATGAGCAGTTCTTC. It translates to CASRRGLAGVNEQFF.

This clonotype was observed a handful of times. The chain uses TRBV5-6 and TRBJ1-2; D gene unclear. V lost 4 bases, J lost 1 base, and 8 bases lay in between. The CDR3 has 13 residues. CDR1 is SGHDT, CDR2 YYEEEE, per germline. This CDR3 is CASSVSSNYGYTF. The CDR3 DNA follows: TGTGCCAGCAGCGTATCCAGTAACTATGGCTACACCTTC.

The chain is built from TRBV6-5 and TRBJ2-2; D is unclear. The germline gives CDR1 MNHEY, CDR2 SVGAGI. V lost 1 base and J lost 7, with 13 bases in between. The CDR3 is made up of 15 amino acids. The CDR3 spells CASSYFVSNGGELFF. The CDR3 DNA reads as TGTGCCAGCAGTTACTTTGTGTCAAATGGCGGGGAGCTGTTTTTT.

This rearrangement joins TRBV6-1 to TRBJ1-1; 8 bases fit TRBD1. There are 13 residues in the CDR3. The J segment lost 3 bases and the V segment lost 6 bases, leaving 3 bases of the junction unmatched. Per the germline V gene, CDR1 is MNHNS and CDR2 is SASEGT. The CDR3 DNA sequence: TGTGCCAGCAGGACAGGGGAGTACACTGAAGCTTTCTTT. It is translated as CASRTGEYTEAFF.

This clonotype was counted only a few times. The rearrangement uses TRBV28 and TRBJ1-2; the match to TRBD1 covers 11 bases. This CDR3 region has 13 residues. Germline V gene sequence: CDR1 MDHEN, CDR2 SYDVKM. The V and J ends lost 7 bases and 6 bases, in that order; junction bases with no gene match: 4. As DNA, the CDR3 is TGTGCCAGCACCTGGACAGGGGGCGATGGCTACACCTTC. This translates into CASTWTGGDGYTF.

In its sample, this clonotype was seen many times. The chain recombines TRBV20-1 with TRBJ2-1; no clear D gene. The CDR3 has 11 amino acids. Trimming left V 3 bases short and J 9 bases short, with 9 bases between. Germline V gives CDR1 DFQATT, CDR2 SNEGSKA (reference sequence). CDR3 in amino acids: CSASPWGEQFF. CDR3 bases: TGCAGTGCTAGCCCATGGGGTGAGCAGTTCTTC.

This clonotype occurred a few times. The V gene is TRBV5-1, the J gene TRBJ1-4; 7 nucleotides align to TRBD1. Germline V lookup: CDR1 SGHRS, CDR2 YFSETQ. The CDR3 extends over 14 amino acids. V dropped 4 bases and J dropped 8; count of bases not matched to a gene: 8. The CDR3 DNA reads TGCGCCAGCAGCCCGACAGGGTCGGGAGAAAAACTGTTTTTT. This translates into CASSPTGSGEKLFF.